This paragraph covers one T cell receptor beta chain sequence. Which antigen it targets is not known. Qualities for individual bases were not recorded, and no much larger clone is one base off. Donors were roughly 40 systemically healthy Caucasian individuals from Russia aged roughly 6 to 100 years. Each donor gave 8.5 to 10 milliliters of peripheral blood, collected into EDTA-treated Vacutainer tubes. Ficoll-Paque density-gradient centrifugation was used to isolate PBMCs, with at least 7 million per sample. Trizol reagent was used to extract total RNA from the PBMCs, yielding at least 6 micrograms per sample. The percentages of naive CD45RAhigh/CD27high T cells were determined by flow cytometry on a PBMC aliquot from every donor. Library preparation employed 5' RACE. The instrument given in TCRdb is Illumina HiSeq 2500. A second about 6 to 11 cycle PCR used a sample-barcoded 5' primer and a J-beta primer mix. Each TCR beta cDNA molecule received a unique molecular identifier from a template-switch 5' adaptor carrying 12 random nucleotides. Each sample yielded at least 3 million CDR3-containing paired-end reads. The Mint cDNA synthesis kit, primed by a TRBC-specific oligonucleotide, was used to synthesize first-strand cDNA from all RNA. Following uracil-DNA glycosylase treatment, all cDNA underwent a first 18-cycle PCR with the universal primers M1SS and BC2_uni_R. As for how the authors treated the data: For normalization, 1 million high-quality reads were randomly selected from each sample, with every read carrying a distinct molecular identifier. Reads sharing molecular identifiers were discarded rather than binned into consensus sequences. MiTCR, run with a Q25 quality threshold and the strictest error-elimination algorithm, handled CDR3 identification, clonotype clustering and error correction. A nonparametric unseen species model with Euler transformation was used to estimate a lower bound on total TCR beta diversity. TCRdb ran its own pipeline on the public reads, namely fastp trimming at Q25 and MiXCR clone calling, and kept in-frame beta chains. CDR3 protein sequences are deduplicated, and each keeps its most common genes and DNA. The V and J calls were determined by TCRdb, not by the authors. The sample records 700,000 to 800,000 distinct CDR3 sequences, 35% to 45% of which are singletons. The ten largest clones add up to 20% to 25% of the sample.

These data come from a study of blood T cells in healthy people across ages (dated by TCRdb to between 2014 and 2017). For the wider study: In model experiments, template switching captured roughly one uniquely barcoded TCR beta cDNA molecule for every two T cells. Using deep sequencing normalized with unique cDNA molecular identifiers, the study measured how TCR beta repertoire diversity changes with age. Four age groups were formed from the donors: young (average around 15 years), middle-aged (less than 40), aged (approximately 60) and long-lived (approximately 80). To avoid experimental bias, donors of different ages were distributed randomly across sequencing lanes. Using the same blood draw, the study looked at two additional independent replicas of 1 million unique cDNA reads for two donors, one aged 18 to 30 and the other aged 80 or older. What the study reported, not specific to this receptor: Estimates of total diversity from one million sequenced T cells were regarded as lower bounds and underestimates. Compared with the aged group, more naive CD4+ T cells, fewer expanded clones and increased TCR diversity were shown by the long-lived group, suggesting age selection. Observed TCR beta diversity per million T cells fell roughly linearly with age, and a significant reduction was already apparent by age roughly 40. A strong correlation was found between observed TCR beta diversity and the percentage of naive T cells measured by flow cytometry. Because donor CMV infection status was unknown, age-related changes in expanded clonotypes were potentially confounded. Because profiling used bulk unsorted PBMCs, naive and antigen-experienced compartments could not be compared conclusively.

According to the germline V gene (reference sequence), CDR1 reads DFQATT and CDR2 reads SNEGSKA. Here V drops 2 bases and J drops 5 bases, and the junction holds 6 bases not matched to any gene. The cysteine opens and the phenylalanine closes a CDR3 of 15 amino acids. Solely the CDR3 DNA is kept, with 45 bases framed from the first base. The receptor was isolated from a woman aged 60-75 years in good health. Recombination linked TRBV20-1 to TRBJ2-2, with 9 bases in between that match TRBD2. Sequencing was performed on blood. The bases read TGCAGTGCTAGACGCGGGGGGGCCAGGACCGGGGAGCTGTTTTTT. Its protein is CSARRGGARTGELFF.